This T cell receptor (beta chain) stems from a study of tumor-infiltrating lymphocytes in primary liver carcinoma listed by TCRdb under 2017. The study in broad terms: Of the five patients, three men and two women aged 30 to 69 years, four had hepatocellular carcinoma and one had combined HCC and intrahepatic cholangiocarcinoma. The five patients had tumors staged T1-T3 N0M0, with maximum diameters ranging from roughly 4.2 to 11 cm. Agilent mRNA microarray profiling was performed on the 20 to 25 tumor region samples to relate TCRbeta repertoire diversity to the local molecular phenotype. A total of roughly 35 specimens from 5 patients went through TCRbeta repertoire sequencing, namely 25 tumor regions, 5 adjacent noncancerous liver tissues and 5 peripheral blood samples. Across five regions of each liver tumor, along with adjacent normal tissue and blood, the study brought together TCRbeta repertoire sequencing, expression microarrays and whole-exome sequencing. Each sample produced roughly 3.65 to 7.5 million productive TCRbeta reads, and read depth showed no significant difference between tissue types. Technical replicate repertoires showed high reproducibility, with mean shared-clone rates about 0.86 and correlation coefficients above 0.95.

Total RNA and DNA were co-extracted without cell sorting from roughly 20-30 mg of bulk tissue using the AllPrep DNA/RNA mini kit. Between late 2015 and March 2016, roughly five patients in China with histopathologically diagnosed primary liver carcinoma had surgical resection. At the time of sampling, the patients had chronic HBV infection and had not received any treatment. Each tumor was sampled at five spatially separated regions: the tumor centre plus the superior, inferior, left-lateral and right-lateral poles. Histological examination found more than 80% viable tumor cells in every tumor sample. Fresh tumor and adjacent tissue pieces were bisected, with one half stored in RNAlater at -80 degrees C and the other half sent for histology. What the research found in general, with its limitations: Just about 7.5-24% of top clones turned up in all five regions of a tumor, which suggests spatial heterogeneity among tumor-infiltrating T cells. Only the TCR beta chain was sequenced, so true repertoire diversity is likely underestimated because unpaired alpha chains were not captured. Since the samples were bulk and unsorted, there was no way to compare CD4+ and CD8+ T cell repertoires. The study included only four to six patients, and the authors note findings should be validated in a larger study. The top 250 clones accounted for a significantly greater share of the repertoire in tumors than in blood (p = 0.039). Repertoire overlap was higher between tumor regions (mean around 36%) than tumor-adjacent (17%) or tumor-blood (14%) pairs, consistent with antigen-driven expansion.

Points on this clonotype: It has no known antigen specificity. An end of the junction does not agree with germline; a read error may underlie this.

Starting from roughly 500 ng total RNA, TCRbeta-specific cDNA was produced by reverse transcription with a constant-region primer and ProtoScript II reverse transcriptase. The TCRbeta libraries were prepared through three rounds of nested multiplex PCR following a slightly modified ARM-PCR procedure. Each of the first two PCR rounds ran for roughly 9 cycles and used multiplex TRBV1-TRBV30 forward primers together with a Cbeta reverse primer. Sample barcodes and Illumina adapters were added in a final 25-cycle PCR using Deep VentR polymerase. Before sequencing, amplicons of 200-500 bp were purified from gel using a QIAquick gel extraction kit. An Illumina HiSeq 2500 was used to sequence the TCRbeta amplicons with 250-bp paired-end reads. Per the source publication's procedure: To recover full CDR3 sequences, reads were quality-trimmed using Trimmomatic v0.33 and paired reads were then merged using FLASH v1.2.11. V, D and J germline segments were assigned to the rearranged TCRbeta sequences by MiGEC v1.2.1b. Clonotype statistics and Shannon-Wiener diversity indices were computed with VDJtools v1.0.0. Except for diversity analysis, only the 250 most abundant clonotypes of each sample were used in subsequent analyses to reduce sampling bias. TCRdb reanalyzed the raw reads on its own, using fastp at Q25 for trimming and MiXCR for clone calling, and kept in-frame beta chains. Every entry covers one CDR3 protein and lists the most common genes and DNA from its rows. It is TCRdb's table, rather than the study itself, that gives the V and J calls and clone size. For this sample the table gives roughly 20,000 distinct CDR3 sequences, of which around 77% were detected only once. The ten top clones hold almost 40% of the sample.

Counted from cysteine to phenylalanine, this CDR3 has 15 amino acids. The sequence is cut down to CDR3 DNA, 45 bases in frame from base 1. The sequence links TRBV12-3 or TRBV12-4 to TRBJ1-2, and 7 bases in between align with TRBD1. This receptor was identified in a woman aged 25-40 years with primary liver carcinoma and hepatitis B virus infection. Specimen: liver tumor tissue from sampling region 4. The sample's cell subset or site, from its label and the paper: tumor region T4, right-lateral pole. The CDR3 reads as follows: CASSPTGARNYGYTF. Here is the DNA: TGTGCCAGTAGTCCAACAGGGGCCAGAAACTATGGCTACACTTTC.